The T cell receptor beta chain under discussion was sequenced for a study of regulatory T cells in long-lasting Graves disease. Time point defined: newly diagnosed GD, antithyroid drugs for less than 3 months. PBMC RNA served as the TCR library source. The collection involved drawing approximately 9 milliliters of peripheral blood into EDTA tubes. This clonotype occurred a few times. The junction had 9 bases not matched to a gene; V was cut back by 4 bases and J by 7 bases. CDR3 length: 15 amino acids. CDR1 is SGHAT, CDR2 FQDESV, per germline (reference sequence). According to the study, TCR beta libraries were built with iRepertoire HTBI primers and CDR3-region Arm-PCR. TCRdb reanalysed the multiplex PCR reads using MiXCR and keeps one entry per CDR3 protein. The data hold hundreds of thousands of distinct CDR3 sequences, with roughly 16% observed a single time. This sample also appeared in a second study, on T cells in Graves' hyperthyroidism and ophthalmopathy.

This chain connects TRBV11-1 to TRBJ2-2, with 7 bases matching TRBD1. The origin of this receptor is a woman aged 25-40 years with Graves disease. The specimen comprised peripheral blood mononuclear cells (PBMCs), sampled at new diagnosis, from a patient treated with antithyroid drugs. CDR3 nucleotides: TGTGCCAGCAGCTCAACAGGGGAAGGGCACGGGGAGCTGTTTTTT. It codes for CASSSTGEGHGELFF.